This entry lists 11 T cell receptor beta chains sequenced from one sample in a study of CD8+ T cells in alopecia areata. As the sequencing template, cDNA was produced by extracting RNA and reverse transcribing it. Sequenced by immunoSEQ multiplex PCR; TCRdb stores in-frame clones only, minus some. The data show 100,000 to 150,000 clones, 61% seen once. Treatment denoted: oral pan-JAK inhibitor, 5-10 mg twice daily. Sequences were derived from CD4+ T cells sorted from blood, sampled at week 4, from a patient treated with tofacitinib. The receptors here all came from a human donor with alopecia areata.

The chain is built from TRBV2 and TRBJ1-2, with TRBD1 matching 7 bases. Per germline, CDR1 SNHLY and CDR2 FYNNEI. V lost 7 bases to trimming and J lost 8 bases; unmatched junction nucleotides: 19. The CDR3 has 16 residues. The CDR3: CASIRSQGVGSGGYTF. CDR3 nucleotide sequence: TGTGCCAGCATCAGAAGTCAGGGGGTCGGTTCCGGCGGCTACACCTTC.

V and J are TRBV5-1 and TRBJ2-5, with D possibly being TRBD1 (6 bases). The CDR3 has 15 residues. From germline, CDR1 is SGHRS and CDR2 YFSETQ. Trimming cost V 4 bases and J 3 bases, with 16 bases left between them. The CDR3 region is CASSGFRGVKETQYF. Written as DNA, the CDR3 is TGCGCCAGCAGCGGATTCAGGGGTGTAAAAGAGACCCAGTACTTC.

This rearrangement joins TRBV29-1 to TRBJ2-2; tentative D call: TRBD1 (5 bases). V was pared by 6 bases and J by 4 bases, with 15 bases between. This CDR3 is built from 14 residues. Germline CDR1 and CDR2: SQVTM and ANQGSEA. CDR3 bases: TGCAGCGTAGCTGACGACAGTTTCACCGGGGAGCTGTTTTTT. Its protein product is CSVADDSFTGELFF.

This clone has a single count. V and J are TRBV4-1 and TRBJ2-3; the match to TRBD2 covers 8 bases. The CDR3 consists of 17 residues. Germline V CDR1 and CDR2: MGHRA, YSYEKL. J lost 3 bases, V lost 1 base, and 9 bases had no gene match. CDR3 amino acids: CASSQGPKRGRTDTQYF. Written as DNA, the CDR3 is TGCGCCAGCAGCCAAGGGCCCAAGCGGGGGAGAACAGATACGCAGTATTTT.

The chain carries TRBV7-3 and TRBJ2-3; D perhaps matches TRBD1 (5 bases). V lost 5 bases and J lost 2, with 11 bases in between. The length of the CDR3 is 14 residues. Germline V gene sequence: CDR1 SGHTA, CDR2 FQGTGA. This CDR3 reads CASSLGPTTDTQYF. For the CDR3, the DNA is TGTGCCAGCAGCCTGGGGCCTACCACAGATACGCAGTATTTT. The full variable domain, its missing parts supplied by reference TRBV7-3 and TRBJ2-3, is GAGVSQTPSNKVTEKGKYVELRCDPISGHTALYWYRQSLGQGPEFLIYFQGTGAADDSGLPNDRFFAVRPEGSVSTLKIQRTERGDSAVYLCASSLGPTTDTQYFGPGTRLTVL.

V and J are TRBV7-9 and TRBJ2-1; 10 bases align to TRBD1. The CDR3 has 15 residues. The ends lost 5 bases at V and 6 bases at J; junction bases unmatched: 7. The germline CDR1 and CDR2 sequences are SEHNR and FQNEAQ (reference sequence). This CDR3 reads CASSNRDRGVNEQFF. As DNA, the CDR3 is TGTGCCAGCAGCAACCGGGACAGGGGCGTCAATGAGCAGTTCTTC.

The chain recombines TRBV30 with TRBJ2-5, with D unresolved. V was shortened by 2 bases and J by 4 bases, with 17 bases between the two germline ends. Per the germline V gene, CDR1 is GTSNPN and CDR2 is SVGIG (reference sequence). The CDR3 is 15 amino acids. Here the CDR3 reads CAWSPNGFSGETQYF. The CDR3 DNA is TGTGCCTGGAGTCCAAACGGGTTTTCAGGAGAGACCCAGTACTTC.

The chain links TRBV7-6 to TRBJ2-7, with D maybe TRBD2 (6 bases). The CDR3 is 14 residues long. Germline CDR1 and CDR2: SGHVS and FNYEAQ. The ends were cut back, 6 bases at V and 5 bases at J, with 17 bases in the middle. In nucleotides, the CDR3 is TGTGCCAGCAGTCGAGCCGGGAGACGGGACGAGCAGTACTTC. Amino acid sequence: CASSRAGRRDEQYF.

This chain links TRBV27 with TRBJ1-1; TRBD1 matches 11 bases. The length of the CDR3 is 13 residues. Trimming at V came to 4 bases and at J to 14 bases, leaving 9 bases not matched to a gene. The germline gives CDR1 MNHEY, CDR2 SMNVEV (reference sequence). The CDR3 protein is CASSSPRDRGAFF. The CDR3 DNA is TGTGCCAGCAGTTCACCGCGGGACAGGGGGGCGTTCTTT.

There are a few counts of this clone. The rearrangement uses TRBV5-1 and TRBJ2-5, with 9 nucleotides matching TRBD2. Germline trimming cut 0 bases from V and 2 bases from J; bases unmatched to any gene: 5. Germline V gene data show CDR1 as SGHRS and CDR2 as YFSETQ. The CDR3 is 16 amino acids. The CDR3 bases are TGCGCCAGCAGCTTGGGGACTAGCGTAGGTCAAGAGACCCAGTACTTC. Protein product: CASSLGTSVGQETQYF.

The rearrangement links TRBV11-2 to TRBJ2-5; the D is unclear. The CDR3 sequence is 15 residues long. CDR1 is SGHAT and CDR2 is FQNNGV in the germline V gene. Trimming stripped 2 bases from V and 2 bases from J, with 12 bases between. The CDR3 DNA is TGTGCCAGCAGCTTATACGGCTGGCGGCAAGAGACCCAGTACTTC. It yields the protein CASSLYGWRQETQYF.